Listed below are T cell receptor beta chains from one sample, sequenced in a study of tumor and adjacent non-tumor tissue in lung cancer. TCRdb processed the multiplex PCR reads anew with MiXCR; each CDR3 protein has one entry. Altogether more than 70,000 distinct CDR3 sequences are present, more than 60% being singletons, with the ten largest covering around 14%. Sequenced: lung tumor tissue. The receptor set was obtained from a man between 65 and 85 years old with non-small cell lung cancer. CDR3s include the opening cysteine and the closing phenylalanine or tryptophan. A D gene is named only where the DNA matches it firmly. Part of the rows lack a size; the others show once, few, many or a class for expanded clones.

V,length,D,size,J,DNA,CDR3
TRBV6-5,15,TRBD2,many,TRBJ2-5,TGTGCCAGCAGTTATTCGCAAGCGGGGCAAGAGACCCAGTACTTC,CASSYSQAGQETQYF
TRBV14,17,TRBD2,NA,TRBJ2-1,TGTGCCAGCAACCCCGGGGCCGGGGGGAGCTCCTACAATGAGCAGTCCTTC,CASNPGAGGSSYNEQSF
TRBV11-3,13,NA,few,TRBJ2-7,TGTGCCAGCAGCTTGGAGGGTTGTTCGGAACAGTACTTC,CASSLEGCSEQYF
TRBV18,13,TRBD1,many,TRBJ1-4,TGTGCCAGCTCACCGGGACAGGTTGAAAAACTGTTTTTT,CASSPGQVEKLFF
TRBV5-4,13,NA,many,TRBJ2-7,TGTGCCAGCAGCTCCCAGGGCCTCTACGTGCAGTACTTC,CASSSQGLYVQYF
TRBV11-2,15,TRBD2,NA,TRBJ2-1,TGTGCTAGCAGCTTAGCGGGTAGCGGTTACAATGAGCAGTTCTTC,CASSLAGSGYNEQFF
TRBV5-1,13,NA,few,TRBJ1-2,TGCGCCAGCAGCCCCGGTTACGGCTATGGCTACACCTTC,CASSPGYGYGYTF
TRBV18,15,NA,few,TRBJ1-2,TGTGCCAGCTCACCACGGGGGGCGGCTAACTATGGCTACACCTTC,CASSPRGAANYGYTF
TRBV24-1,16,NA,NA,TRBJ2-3,TGTTCCACCAGGCCGAACTCTGAAAGAGGCACAGATACGCAATATTTT,CSTRPNSERGTDTQYF
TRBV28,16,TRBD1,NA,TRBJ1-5,TGTGCCAGCAGTTTAGGGGACAGGACTTTCGATCAGCCCCAGCATTTT,CASSLGDRTFDQPQHF
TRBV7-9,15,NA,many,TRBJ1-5,TGTGCCAGCAGCCGAGGTGGGAGTTTCAATCAGCCCCAGCATTTT,CASSRGGSFNQPQHF
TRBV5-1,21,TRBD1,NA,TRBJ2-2,TGCGCCAGCAGCTTGGATTGGGGACAGGGGACCCCATATTTGAGCACCGGGGAGCTGTTTTTT,CASSLDWGQGTPYLSTGELFF
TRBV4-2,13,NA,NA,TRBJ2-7,TGTGCCGGCAGCCCTGGAGTTCTTCGCGAGCAGTACTTC,CAGSPGVLREQYF
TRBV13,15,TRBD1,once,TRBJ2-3,TGTGCCGGCACCTCCGGACAGGGTCGCACAGATACGCAGTATTTT,CAGTSGQGRTDTQYF
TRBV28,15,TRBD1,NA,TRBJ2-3,TGTGCCAGCAGTTTCGAGACAGGGTCGTCAGATACGCAGTATTTT,CASSFETGSSDTQYF
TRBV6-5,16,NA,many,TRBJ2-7,TGTGCCAGCAGTTACCGAATATCTCCTGGGGGGTCCGAGCAGTACTTC,CASSYRISPGGSEQYF
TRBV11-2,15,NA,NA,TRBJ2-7,TGTGCCGGCAGCTTAGAGGGACGGGGGGCCTATGAGCAGTACTTC,CAGSLEGRGAYEQYF
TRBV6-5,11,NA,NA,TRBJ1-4,TGTGCCAGCAGGGGGTGTGAAAAACCGTTTTTT,CASRGCEKPFF
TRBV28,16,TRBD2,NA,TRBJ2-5,TGTGCCATCAGTGATGGGGCTAGCGGGGGCCAAGAGACCCAATACTTC,CAISDGASGGQETQYF
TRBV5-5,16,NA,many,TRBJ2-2,TGTGCCAGCAGCTTGGTTGGACACATGAACACCGGGGAGCTGTTTTTT,CASSLVGHMNTGELFF
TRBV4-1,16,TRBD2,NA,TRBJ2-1,TGCGCCAGCAGCCAGGCCACCGGGACTACACACAACGAGCAGTTCTTC,CASSQATGTTHNEQFF
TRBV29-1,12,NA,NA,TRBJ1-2,TGCAGCGTTGAATGCCACGACTATGACTACACCTTC,CSVECHDYDYTF
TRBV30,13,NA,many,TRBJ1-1,TGTGCCTGGAAGGGTGGGGTGAACACTGAAGCTTTCTTT,CAWKGGVNTEAFF
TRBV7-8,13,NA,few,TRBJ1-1,TGTGCCAGCAGCCTAGATATGAACACTGAAGCTTTCTTT,CASSLDMNTEAFF
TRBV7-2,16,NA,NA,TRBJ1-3,TGTGCCAGCAGCTTATGGGGACGGCTCTACGGAAACACCATATATTTT,CASSLWGRLYGNTIYF
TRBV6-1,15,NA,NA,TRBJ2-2,TGTGCCAGCAAACGGGGACACCATACGGTCGTGGAGCTGCTTTTT,CASKRGHHTVVELLF
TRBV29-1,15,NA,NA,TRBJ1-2,TGTAGCGCCGATCCCTCCGAGATAAGGGGAGATGGCTACACCTTC,CSADPSEIRGDGYTF
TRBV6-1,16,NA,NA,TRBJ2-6,TGTGCTCGCAGTGCCGAGGACAGCTCTGGGGCCAACGTCCCGACTTTC,CARSAEDSSGANVPTF
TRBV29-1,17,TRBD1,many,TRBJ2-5,TGCAGCGTTGAAGACCGCTATGGGACAGGGGAGGCGGAGACCCAGTACTTC,CSVEDRYGTGEAETQYF
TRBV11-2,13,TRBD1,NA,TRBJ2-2,TGTACCAGCAATCCACAGGGGACCGGGAAGCTGTTTTTT,CTSNPQGTGKLFF
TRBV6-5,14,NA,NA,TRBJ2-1,TGTGCCAGCAGTTACGGAAGATCCAGGGATGAGCTGTTCTTC,CASSYGRSRDELFF
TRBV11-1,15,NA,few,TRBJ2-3,TGTGCCAGCAGCTCCAGACTGAGCAGGTCAGATACACAGTATTTT,CASSSRLSRSDTQYF
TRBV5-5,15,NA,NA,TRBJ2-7,TGTGCCAGCAGACCCGACCCGCTAATCCCCTACGAGCAGGACTTC,CASRPDPLIPYEQDF
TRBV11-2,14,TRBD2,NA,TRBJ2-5,TGTGCAAGCAGCTTTGCGGGGGGGCCGGAGACCCAGTACTTC,CASSFAGGPETQYF
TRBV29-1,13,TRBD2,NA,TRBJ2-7,TGTAGCGTTGGGAGGGGTAAGGCCTACGAGCAGTACTTC,CSVGRGKAYEQYF
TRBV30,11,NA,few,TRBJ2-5,TGTACCTGGAGTGTACGGGAGACCCAATACTTC,CTWSVRETQYF
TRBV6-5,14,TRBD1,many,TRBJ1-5,TGTGCCAGCAGCCGGGACAGGGTCCAAGGGGTAAAGCATTTT,CASSRDRVQGVKHF